The 9 T cell receptor beta chains below come from one sample, sequenced in a study of response to subunit inactivated influenza vaccine. TCRdb processed the RT-PCR reads anew with MiXCR; each CDR3 protein has one entry. The sample holds about 800,000 distinct CDR3 sequences, 21% seen once. Sequenced here: PBMCs from blood, sampled 5 days after vaccination. All receptors come from a man in his fifties or sixties who received an inactivated influenza vaccine.

This sequence joins TRBV7-9 and TRBJ2-5; a possible D gene is TRBD2 (5 bases). Germline loops: CDR1 SEHNR, CDR2 FQNEAQ (reference sequence). This CDR3 contains 15 residues. The ends were cut back, 5 bases at V and 5 bases at J, with 18 bases in the middle. CDR3 coding DNA: TGTGCCAGCAGCCCCCTCCGGGATCTTGTGGAGACCCAGTACTTC. Residues: CASSPLRDLVETQYF.

V usage is TRBV5-1 and J usage is TRBJ1-1, with TRBD1 matching over 8 bases. V dropped 4 bases and J dropped 3; count of bases not matched to a gene: 8. The CDR3 totals 15 residues. Germline CDR1 reads SGHRS; CDR2 reads YFSETQ. The CDR3 region is CASSPTGVRHTEAFF. Here the CDR3 DNA reads TGCGCCAGCAGCCCGACAGGGGTACGCCACACTGAAGCTTTCTTT.

On this clonotype: Its ends do not fully match the called genes, so a read error is possible. V is TRBV5-5 and J is TRBJ2-1, with TRBD2 identical over 7 bases. The CDR3 covers 15 residues. Germline V gene data show CDR1 as SGHKS and CDR2 as YYEKEE (reference sequence). This CDR3 is CASSSSGASYKEQFF. The CDR3 DNA sequence: TGTGCCAGCAGCTCTAGCGGCGCATCCTACAAGGAGCAGTTCTTC.

CDR3 residues: CASSWTGGRETQYF. CDR3 DNA sequence: TGCGCCAGCAGCTGGACAGGGGGCAGAGAGACCCAGTACTTC. J is TRBJ2-5 and V is TRBV5-1, with 11 bases lining up with TRBD1. Losses at the gene ends were 3 bases for V and 4 bases for J; bases not matched to a gene: 2. This CDR3 contains 14 residues. Germline V gives CDR1 SGHRS, CDR2 YFSETQ.

The V call is TRBV5-1, the J call TRBJ1-1, with 9 bases aligning to TRBD1. Germline loops: CDR1 SGHRS, CDR2 YFSETQ. This CDR3 spans 14 amino acids. V trimming: 3 bases; J trimming: 7 bases; junction bases outside the gene matches: 7. The CDR3 DNA sequence: TGCGCCAGCAGCTCGGGACAGGGAAGGGTTGAAGCTTTCTTT. Its translation: CASSSGQGRVEAFF.

This clonotype turned up a few times. The chain has TRBV7-2 and TRBJ2-3; TRBD2 matches 8 bases. Per germline, CDR1 SGHTA and CDR2 FQGNSA. V lost 3 bases, J lost 0 bases, and 5 bases stayed unmatched. This CDR3 spans 16 amino acids. The CDR3, as DNA: TGTGCCAGCAGCTTGGGACTAGATCAAAGCACAGATACGCAGTATTTT. This encodes CASSLGLDQSTDTQYF.

This clonotype was observed at least ten times. The chain joins TRBV24-1 to TRBJ2-2, with 9 bases lining up with TRBD1. Germline CDR1 is KGHDR and CDR2 is SFDVKD. The CDR3 is 17 amino acids. J gave up 5 bases and V 4 bases, and 10 bases lay outside the gene matches. CDR3 protein: CATSDPVGQGRTGELFF. CDR3 in DNA: TGTGCCACCAGTGACCCGGTTGGACAGGGGAGGACCGGGGAGCTGTTTTTT.

The J gene is TRBJ1-2, the V gene TRBV25-1, with D tentatively TRBD1 (6 bases). The germline V and J ends were trimmed by 5 bases and 3 bases, with 13 bases remaining between them. This CDR3 has 14 residues. The V gene's germline CDR1 is MGHDK and CDR2 SYGVNS. The CDR3 spells CASSPRGQYYGYTF. DNA for the CDR3: TGTGCCAGCAGTCCCCGAGGACAGTACTATGGCTACACCTTC.

This clonotype was counted between two and nine times. This chain uses TRBV11-2 with TRBJ1-6; D is ambiguous. The germline gives CDR1 SGHAT, CDR2 FQNNGV. V was trimmed by 4 bases and J by 11 bases, leaving 12 bases between them. This CDR3 is 13 amino acids long. DNA of the CDR3: TGTGCCAGCAGCTCCCGGAATACAGCACCCCTCCACTTT. Residues: CASSSRNTAPLHF.